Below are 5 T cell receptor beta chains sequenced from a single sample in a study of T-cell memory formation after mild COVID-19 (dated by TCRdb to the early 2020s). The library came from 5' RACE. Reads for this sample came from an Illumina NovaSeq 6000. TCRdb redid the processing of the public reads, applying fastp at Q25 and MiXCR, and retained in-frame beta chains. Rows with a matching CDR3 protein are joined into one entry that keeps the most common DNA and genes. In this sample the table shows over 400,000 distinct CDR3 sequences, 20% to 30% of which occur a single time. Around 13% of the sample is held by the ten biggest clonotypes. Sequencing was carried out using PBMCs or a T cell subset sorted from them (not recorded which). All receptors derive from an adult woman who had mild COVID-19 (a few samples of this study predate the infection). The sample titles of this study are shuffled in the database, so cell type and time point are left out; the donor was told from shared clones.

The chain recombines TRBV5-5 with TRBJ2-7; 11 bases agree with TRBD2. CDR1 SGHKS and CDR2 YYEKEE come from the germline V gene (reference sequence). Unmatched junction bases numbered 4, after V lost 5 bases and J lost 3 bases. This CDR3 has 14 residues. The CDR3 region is CASRWTSGYYEQYF. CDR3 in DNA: TGTGCCAGCAGGTGGACTAGCGGGTACTACGAGCAGTACTTC. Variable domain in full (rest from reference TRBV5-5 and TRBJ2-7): DAGVTQSPTHLIKTRGQQVTLRCSPISGHKSVSWYQQVLGQGPQFIFQYYEKEERGRGNFPDRFSARQFPNYSSELNVNALLLGDSALYLCASRWTSGYYEQYFGPGTRLTVT.

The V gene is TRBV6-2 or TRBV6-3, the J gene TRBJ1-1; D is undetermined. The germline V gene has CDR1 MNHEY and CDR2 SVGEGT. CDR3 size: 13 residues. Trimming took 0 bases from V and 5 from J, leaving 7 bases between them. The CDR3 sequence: CASSYSMQTEAFF. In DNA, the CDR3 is TGTGCCAGCAGTTACTCGATGCAGACTGAAGCTTTCTTT.

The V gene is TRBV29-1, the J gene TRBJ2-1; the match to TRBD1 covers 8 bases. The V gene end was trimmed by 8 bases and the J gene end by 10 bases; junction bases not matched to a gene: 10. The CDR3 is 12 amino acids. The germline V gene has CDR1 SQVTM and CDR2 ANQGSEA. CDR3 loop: CSSGTGPREQFF. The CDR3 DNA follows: TGCAGCTCTGGGACAGGTCCTAGGGAGCAGTTCTTC.

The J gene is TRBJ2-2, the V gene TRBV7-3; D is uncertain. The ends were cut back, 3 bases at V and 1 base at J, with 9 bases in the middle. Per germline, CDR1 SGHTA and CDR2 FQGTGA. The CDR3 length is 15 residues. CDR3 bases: TGTGCCAGCAGCTTGGGTAGCCTGAACACCGGGGAGCTGTTTTTT. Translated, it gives CASSLGSLNTGELFF.

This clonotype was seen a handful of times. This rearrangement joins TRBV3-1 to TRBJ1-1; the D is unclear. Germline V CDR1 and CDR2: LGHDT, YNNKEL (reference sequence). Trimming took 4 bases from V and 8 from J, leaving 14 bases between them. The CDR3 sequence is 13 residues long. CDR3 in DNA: TGTGCCAGCAGCCTCGCCATGACACGAGAAGCTTTCTTT. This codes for CASSLAMTREAFF.